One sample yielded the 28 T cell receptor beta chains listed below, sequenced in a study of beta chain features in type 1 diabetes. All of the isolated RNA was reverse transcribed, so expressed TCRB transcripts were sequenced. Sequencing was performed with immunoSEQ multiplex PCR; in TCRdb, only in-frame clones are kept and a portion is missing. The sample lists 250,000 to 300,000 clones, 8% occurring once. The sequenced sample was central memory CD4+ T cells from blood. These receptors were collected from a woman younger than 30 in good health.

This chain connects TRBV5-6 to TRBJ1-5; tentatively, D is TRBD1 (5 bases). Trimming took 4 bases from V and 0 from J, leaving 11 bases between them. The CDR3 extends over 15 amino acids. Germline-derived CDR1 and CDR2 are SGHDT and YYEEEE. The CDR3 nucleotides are TGTGCCAGCAGCCGGACATGGGGTAGCAATCAGCCCCAGCATTTT. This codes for CASSRTWGSNQPQHF.

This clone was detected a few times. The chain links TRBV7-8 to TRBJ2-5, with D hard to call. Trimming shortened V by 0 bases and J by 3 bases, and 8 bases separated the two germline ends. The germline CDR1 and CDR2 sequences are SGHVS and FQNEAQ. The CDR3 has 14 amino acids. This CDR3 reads CASSLAVPEETQYF. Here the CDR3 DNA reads TGTGCCAGCAGCTTAGCAGTGCCAGAAGAGACCCAGTACTTC.

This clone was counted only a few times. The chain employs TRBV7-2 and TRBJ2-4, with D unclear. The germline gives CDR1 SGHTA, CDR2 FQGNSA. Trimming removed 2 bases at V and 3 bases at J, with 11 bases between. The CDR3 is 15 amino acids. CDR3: CASSLSSWGKNIQYF. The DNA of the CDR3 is TGTGCCAGCAGCTTAAGTAGCTGGGGCAAAAACATTCAGTACTTC.

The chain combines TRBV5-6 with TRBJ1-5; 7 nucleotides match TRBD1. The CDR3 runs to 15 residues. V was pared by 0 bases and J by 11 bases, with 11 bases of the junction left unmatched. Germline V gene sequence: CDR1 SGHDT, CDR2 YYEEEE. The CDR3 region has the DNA TGTGCCAGCAGCTTGGGGACAGGTTGGGGTGGGTCCCAGCATTTT. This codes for CASSLGTGWGGSQHF.

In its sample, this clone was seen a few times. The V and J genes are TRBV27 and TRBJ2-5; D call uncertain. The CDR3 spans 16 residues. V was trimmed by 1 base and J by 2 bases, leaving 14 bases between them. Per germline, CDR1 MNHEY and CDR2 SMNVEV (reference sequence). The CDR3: CASSLLASLNQETQYF. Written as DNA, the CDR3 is TGTGCCAGCAGTTTATTAGCCAGCCTCAATCAAGAGACCCAGTACTTC.

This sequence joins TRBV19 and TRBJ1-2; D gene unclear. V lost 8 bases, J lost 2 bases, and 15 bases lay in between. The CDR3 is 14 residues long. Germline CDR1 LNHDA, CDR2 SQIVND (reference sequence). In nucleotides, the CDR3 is TGTGCCAGTCGGGCGGAAGGCTCCAACTATGGCTACACCTTC. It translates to CASRAEGSNYGYTF.

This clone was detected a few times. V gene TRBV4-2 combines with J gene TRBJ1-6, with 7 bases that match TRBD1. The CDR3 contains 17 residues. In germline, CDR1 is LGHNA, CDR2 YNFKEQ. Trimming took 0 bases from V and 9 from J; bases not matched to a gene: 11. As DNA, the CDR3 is TGTGCCAGCAGCCAAGAGTTATCTGGGTCAGGGGGTTCACCCCTCCACTTT. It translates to CASSQELSGSGGSPLHF.

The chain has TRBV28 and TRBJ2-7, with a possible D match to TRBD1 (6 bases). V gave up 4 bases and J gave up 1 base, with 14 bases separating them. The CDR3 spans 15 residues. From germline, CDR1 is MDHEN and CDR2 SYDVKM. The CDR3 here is CASSSPYTGSYEQYV. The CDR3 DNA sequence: TGTGCCAGCAGTTCGCCCTACACAGGGTCCTACGAGCAGTACGTC.

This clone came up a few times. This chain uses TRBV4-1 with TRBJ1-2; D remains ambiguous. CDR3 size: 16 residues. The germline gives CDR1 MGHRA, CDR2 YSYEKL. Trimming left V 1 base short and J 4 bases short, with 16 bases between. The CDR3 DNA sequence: TGCGCCAGCAGCCAAGCTCACAGCACTTTGACCTATGGCTACACCTTC. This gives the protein CASSQAHSTLTYGYTF.

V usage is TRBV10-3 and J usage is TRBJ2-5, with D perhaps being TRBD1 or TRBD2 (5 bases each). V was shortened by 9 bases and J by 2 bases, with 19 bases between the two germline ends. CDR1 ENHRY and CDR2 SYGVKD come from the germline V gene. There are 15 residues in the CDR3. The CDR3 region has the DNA TGTGCCATAAGGGGTCGGACGGGGACGCAAGAGACCCAGTACTTC. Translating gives CAIRGRTGTQETQYF.

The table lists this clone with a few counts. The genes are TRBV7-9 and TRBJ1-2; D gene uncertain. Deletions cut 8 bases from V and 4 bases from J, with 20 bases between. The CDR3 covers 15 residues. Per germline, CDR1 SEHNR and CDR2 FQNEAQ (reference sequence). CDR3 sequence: CASHRYDADLYGYTF. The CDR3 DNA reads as TGTGCCAGCCATAGGTACGACGCAGACCTCTATGGCTACACCTTC.

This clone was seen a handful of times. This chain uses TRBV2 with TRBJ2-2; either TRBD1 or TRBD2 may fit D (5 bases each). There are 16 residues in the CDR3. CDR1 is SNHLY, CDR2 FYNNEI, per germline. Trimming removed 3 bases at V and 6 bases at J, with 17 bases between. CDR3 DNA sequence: TGTGCCAGCAGTGATTCTCACGGGACCCCTGCCGGGGAGCTGTTTTTT. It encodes CASSDSHGTPAGELFF.

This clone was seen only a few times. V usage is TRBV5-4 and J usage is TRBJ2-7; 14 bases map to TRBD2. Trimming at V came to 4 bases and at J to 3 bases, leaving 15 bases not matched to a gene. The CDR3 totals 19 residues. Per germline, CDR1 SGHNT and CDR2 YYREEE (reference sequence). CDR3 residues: CASSTTGAGTSGSYYEQYF. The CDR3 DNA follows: TGTGCCAGCAGCACGACGGGGGCCGGGACTAGCGGGAGTTACTACGAGCAGTACTTC.

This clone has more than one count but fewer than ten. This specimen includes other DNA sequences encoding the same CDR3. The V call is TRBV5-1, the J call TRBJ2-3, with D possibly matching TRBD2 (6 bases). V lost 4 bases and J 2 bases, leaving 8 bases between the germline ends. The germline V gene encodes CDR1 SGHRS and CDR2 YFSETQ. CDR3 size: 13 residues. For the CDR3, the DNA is TGCGCCAGCAGCCCGGGGGACACAGATACGCAGTATTTT. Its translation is CASSPGDTDTQYF.

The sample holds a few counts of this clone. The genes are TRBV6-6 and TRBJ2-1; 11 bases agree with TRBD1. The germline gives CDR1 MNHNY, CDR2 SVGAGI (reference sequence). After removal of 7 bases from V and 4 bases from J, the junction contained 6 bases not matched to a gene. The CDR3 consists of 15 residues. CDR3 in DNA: TGTGCCAGCAAAACAGGGACAGGGGGGTACAATGAGCAGTTCTTC. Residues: CASKTGTGGYNEQFF.

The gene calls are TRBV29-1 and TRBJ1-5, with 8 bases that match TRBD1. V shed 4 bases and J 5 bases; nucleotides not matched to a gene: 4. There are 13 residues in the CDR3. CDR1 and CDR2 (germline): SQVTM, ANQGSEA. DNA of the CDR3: TGCAGCGTTGGGACAGGGATCTATCAGCCCCAGCATTTT. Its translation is CSVGTGIYQPQHF.

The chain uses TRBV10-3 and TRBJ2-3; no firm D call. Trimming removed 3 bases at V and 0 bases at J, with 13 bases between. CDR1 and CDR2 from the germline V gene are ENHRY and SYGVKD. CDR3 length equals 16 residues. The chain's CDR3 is CAISDRRSASTDTQYF. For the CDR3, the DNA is TGTGCCATCAGTGATCGAAGGTCCGCTAGCACAGATACGCAGTATTTT.

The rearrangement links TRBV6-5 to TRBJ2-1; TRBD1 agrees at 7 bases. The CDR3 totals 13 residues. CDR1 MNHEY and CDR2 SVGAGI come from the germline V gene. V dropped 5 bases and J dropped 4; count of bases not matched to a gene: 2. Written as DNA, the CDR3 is TGTGCCAGCAGTCCACAGGGGTACAATGAGCAGTTCTTC. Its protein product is CASSPQGYNEQFF.

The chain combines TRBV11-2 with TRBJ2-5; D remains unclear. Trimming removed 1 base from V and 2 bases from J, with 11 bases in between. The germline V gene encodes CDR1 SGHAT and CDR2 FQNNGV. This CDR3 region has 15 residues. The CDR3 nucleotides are TGTGCCAGCAGCTTAGTGGCACCCCCACAAGAGACCCAGTACTTC. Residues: CASSLVAPPQETQYF.

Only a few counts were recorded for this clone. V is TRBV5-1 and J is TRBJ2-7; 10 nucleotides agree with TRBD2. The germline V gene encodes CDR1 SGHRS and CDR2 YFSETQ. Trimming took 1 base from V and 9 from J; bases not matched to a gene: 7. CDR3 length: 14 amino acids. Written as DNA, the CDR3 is TGCGCCAGCAGCTTGTCTTCTAGCGGGAGTGGGCAGTACTTC. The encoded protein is CASSLSSSGSGQYF.

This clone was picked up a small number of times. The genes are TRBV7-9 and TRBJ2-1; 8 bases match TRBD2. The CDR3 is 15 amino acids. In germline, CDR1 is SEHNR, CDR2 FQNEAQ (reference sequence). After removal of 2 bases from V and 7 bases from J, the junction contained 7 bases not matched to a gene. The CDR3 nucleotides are TGTGCCAGCAGCTTATCCCTAGCGGGTTATAATGAGCAGTTCTTC. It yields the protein CASSLSLAGYNEQFF.

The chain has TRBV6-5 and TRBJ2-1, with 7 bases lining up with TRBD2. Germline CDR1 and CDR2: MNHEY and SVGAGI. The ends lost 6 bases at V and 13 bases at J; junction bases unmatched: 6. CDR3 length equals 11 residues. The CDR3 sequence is CASSPRDYQFF. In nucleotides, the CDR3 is TGTGCCAGCAGCCCCCGGGACTACCAGTTCTTC.

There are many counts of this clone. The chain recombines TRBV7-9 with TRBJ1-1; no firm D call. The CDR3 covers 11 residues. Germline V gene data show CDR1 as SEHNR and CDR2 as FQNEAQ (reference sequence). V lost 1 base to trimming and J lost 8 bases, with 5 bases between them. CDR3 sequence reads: CASSLGREAFF. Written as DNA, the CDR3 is TGTGCCAGCAGCTTAGGACGCGAAGCTTTCTTT. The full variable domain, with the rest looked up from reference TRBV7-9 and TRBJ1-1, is DTGVSQNPRHKITKRGQNVTFRCDPISEHNRLYWYRQTLGQGPEFLTYFQNEAQLEKSRLLSDRFSAERPKGSFSTLEIQRTEQGDSAMYLCASSLGREAFFGQGTRLTVV.

The CDR3 coding sequence is TGTGCCAGTAGTCCGGACAGCAACTATGGCTACACCTTC. Translated: CASSPDSNYGYTF. The chain recombines TRBV19 with TRBJ1-2; possible D gene TRBD1, 6 bases. Trimming took 5 bases from V and 2 from J, leaving 9 bases between them. Looked up from germline, CDR1 is LNHDA and CDR2 is SQIVND (reference sequence). This CDR3 contains 13 residues. The full variable domain, with the rest looked up from reference TRBV19 and TRBJ1-2, is DGGITQSPKYLFRKEGQNVTLSCEQNLNHDAMYWYRQDPGQGLRLIYYSQIVNDFQKGDIAEGYSVSREKKESFPLTVTSAQKNPTAFYLCASSPDSNYGYTFGSGTRLTVV.

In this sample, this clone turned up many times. In DNA form, the CDR3 reads TGTGCCAGTAGTAGGGGGACAGGGACCGCCAACGTCCTGACTTTC. The encoded protein is CASSRGTGTANVLTF. The rearrangement uses TRBV19 and TRBJ2-6; TRBD1 matches at 9 bases. This CDR3 is 15 amino acids long. Germline CDR1 reads LNHDA; CDR2 reads SQIVND (reference sequence). V was pared by 4 bases and J by 7 bases, with 5 bases of the junction left unmatched.

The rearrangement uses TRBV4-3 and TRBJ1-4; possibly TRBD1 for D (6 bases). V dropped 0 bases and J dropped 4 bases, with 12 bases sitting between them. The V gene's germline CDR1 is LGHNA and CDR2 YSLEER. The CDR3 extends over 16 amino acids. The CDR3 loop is CASSQDKYRVNEKLFF. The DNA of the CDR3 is TGCGCCAGCAGCCAAGATAAATACAGGGTTAATGAAAAACTGTTTTTT.

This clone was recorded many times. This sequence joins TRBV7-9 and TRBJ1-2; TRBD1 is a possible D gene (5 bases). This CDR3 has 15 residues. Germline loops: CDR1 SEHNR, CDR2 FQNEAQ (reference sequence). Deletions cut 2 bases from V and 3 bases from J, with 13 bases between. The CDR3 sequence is CASSLSGSRDYGYTF. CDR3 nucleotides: TGTGCCAGCAGCTTATCAGGAAGCAGGGACTATGGCTACACCTTC.

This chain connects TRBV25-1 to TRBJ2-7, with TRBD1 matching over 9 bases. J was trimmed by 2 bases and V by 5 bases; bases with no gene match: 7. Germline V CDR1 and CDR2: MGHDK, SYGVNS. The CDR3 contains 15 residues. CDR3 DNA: TGTGCCAGCAGTAGAATTGACAGGGGGACCTACGAGCAGTACTTC. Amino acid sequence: CASSRIDRGTYEQYF.